The sequence of this T cell receptor beta chain was determined in a study of OX40 agonist ivuxolimab in advanced cancers. Study information: Hepatocellular carcinoma, melanoma, renal cell or head and neck cancer was diagnosed in the dose-escalation patients.

Study outcomes and limitations: Average numbers of expanded clones were greater in CD8+ T cells than in CD4+.

Profiled with immunoSEQ multiplex PCR; TCRdb holds only in-frame clones, not every one. The repertoire holds about 62,000 clones, around 80% seen once, with about 5% in the top ten. In the case of this clone: The antigen remains unidentified.

Germline V lookup: CDR1 MNHEY, CDR2 SVGAGI. CDR3 length: 15 residues. The V end was cut by 7 bases, the J end by 0 bases, with 12 bases between. The clonotype originates from an adult with an advanced solid tumor such as melanoma, head and neck, liver or kidney cancer. The chain links TRBV6-5 to TRBJ1-4; D not resolved. Sequenced material: CD4+ or CD8+ T cells sorted from blood, taken in a trial of the OX40 agonist ivuxolimab. CDR3 residues: CASKRTYATNEKLFF. CDR3 DNA: TGTGCCAGCAAGCGGACGTACGCAACTAATGAAAAACTGTTTTTT.